These T cell receptor beta chains were read from a single sample in a study of cytomegalovirus exposure and HLA in healthy donors. Clones were read by immunoSEQ multiplex PCR, and TCRdb kept only the in-frame ones, dropping some. This table holds more than 95,000 clones, roughly 70% found once. Sequenced: PBMCs. The receptor source for this set is a man aged 40-55 years in good health and CMV-seropositive. Both conserved end residues are part of each CDR3. Clone size is given for some rows only: seen once, a few or many times, or a class if the clone is expanded.

cdr3_length | j_call | v_call | clone_size | cdr3_aa
16 | TRBJ2-5 | TRBV5-1 | - | CASSLEGLAGGRTQYF
17 | TRBJ2-1 | TRBV4-1 | - | CASSQVIAGARRNEQFF
17 | TRBJ1-1 | TRBV6-1 | - | CASSEFIGGGLNTEAFF
15 | TRBJ1-2 | TRBV5-1 | few | CASSLTTGGAEGYTF
15 | TRBJ2-7 | TRBV9 | - | CASSVGLASSYEQYF
15 | TRBJ1-4 | TRBV6-5 | - | CASSPDSSTNEKLFF
15 | TRBJ1-1 | TRBV5-6 | once | CASSPLQGSNTEAFF
16 | TRBJ2-7 | TRBV11-2 | - | CASSFPRGDFSYEQYF
13 | TRBJ1-4 | TRBV5-4 | - | CASSLDRGLELFF
16 | TRBJ2-3 | TRBV5-4 | - | CASRLGRLASTDTQYF
15 | TRBJ2-3 | TRBV7-7 | - | CASSLGLASTDTQYF
14 | TRBJ2-1 | TRBV5-1 | - | CASSLGSFYNEQFF
15 | TRBJ2-5 | TRBV5-1 | - | CASSLVGLEAETQYF
16 | TRBJ2-5 | TRBV11-2 | - | CASSLRGDRGGETQYF
16 | TRBJ2-5 | TRBV19 | once | CASSIGHPPGGETQYF
12 | TRBJ2-1 | TRBV10-1 | once | CASSESGAEQFF
14 | TRBJ2-7 | TRBV5-1 | - | CASSIRQGTYEQYF
15 | TRBJ1-2 | TRBV5-1 | - | CASSLRQGFPYGYTF
17 | TRBJ2-1 | TRBV5-6 | - | CASSLEPSVGSYNEQFF
17 | TRBJ2-3 | TRBV4-3 | - | CASSPGPLAASTDTQYF
15 | TRBJ2-2 | TRBV11-2 | - | CASSRLAGAPGELFF
15 | TRBJ2-5 | TRBV5-5 | - | CASSSLTGKGETQYF
17 | TRBJ1-1 | TRBV4-2 | - | CASSRAAAGGQGTEAFF
14 | TRBJ1-4 | TRBV5-6 | - | CASGTGGRDEKLFF
15 | TRBJ1-5 | TRBV9 | - | CASSVGPEKYQPQHF
14 | TRBJ2-5 | TRBV7-8 | - | CASSSGQREETQYF
12 | TRBJ1-1 | TRBV6-1 | - | CASRQGWKKAFF
13 | TRBJ2-7 | TRBV11-3 | - | CASSSGQFHEQYF
15 | TRBJ2-5 | TRBV27 | - | CASSSYDRTEETQYF
16 | TRBJ1-1 | TRBV6-1 | once | CASSEAGAGVIAEAFF
16 | TRBJ2-7 | TRBV28 | - | CASRLTGTSGSYEQYF
14 | TRBJ1-2 | TRBV11-2 | - | CASSLGQGAHGYTF
15 | TRBJ2-7 | TRBV11-2 | - | CASSLGDRASYEQYF
15 | TRBJ2-7 | TRBV4-1 | - | CASSQDLGGRTPPGF
14 | TRBJ2-3 | TRBV19 | - | CASSTQGARDTQYF